Listed below are T cell receptor beta chains from one sample, sequenced in a study of T cell changes during pregnancy in multiple sclerosis. Sequencing used immunoSEQ multiplex PCR; TCRdb keeps in-frame clones, though not all of them. Among some 28,000 clones listed, around nine tenths were seen once. This specimen was CD8+ T cells from peripheral blood mononuclear cells, taken before pregnancy. Source of these receptors: a female donor with multiple sclerosis, enrolled in a pregnancy study. CDR3s include the opening cysteine and the closing phenylalanine or tryptophan. Fields, in order: J gene, clone size, V gene, D gene, CDR3 protein, CDR3 DNA. A D gene is named only where the DNA matches it firmly. The size field is filled for only some rows; it gives once, few, many or a size class.

>TRBJ2-7|-|TRBV30|TRBD1
CAWSPGQGAYEQYF
TGTGCCTGGAGCCCCGGACAGGGGGCTTACGAGCAGTACTTC
>TRBJ1-5|-|TRBV30|-
CAWNGVGNQPQHF
TGTGCCTGGAATGGAGTGGGCAATCAGCCCCAGCATTTT
>TRBJ2-7|-|TRBV7-9|TRBD1
CASRPQGAYEQYF
TGTGCCAGCAGACCACAGGGGGCCTACGAGCAGTACTTC
>TRBJ2-1|-|TRBV28|-
CASTIAPSSYNEQFF
TGTGCCAGCACCATAGCGCCAAGCTCCTACAATGAGCAGTTCTTC
>TRBJ2-7|-|TRBV6-5|TRBD2
CASSYDSGSGYEQYF
TGTGCCAGCAGTTACGATAGCGGGAGTGGGTACGAGCAGTACTTC
>TRBJ2-2|-|TRBV19|TRBD2
CASSPYWTSGVNTGELFF
TGTGCCAGTAGTCCCTACTGGACTAGCGGGGTTAACACCGGGGAGCTGTTTTTT
>TRBJ2-5|-|TRBV9|-
CASSVASDRGETQYF
TGTGCCAGCAGCGTAGCTTCCGACCGGGGAGAGACCCAGTACTTC
>TRBJ2-1|once|TRBV2|-
CASRLVTVEQFF
TGTGCCAGCAGACTAGTGACCGTTGAGCAGTTCTTC
>TRBJ2-1|-|TRBV27|TRBD2
CASSSGSSYNEQFF
TGTGCCAGCAGTAGCGGGAGCTCCTACAATGAGCAGTTCTTC
>TRBJ2-3|-|TRBV7-9|TRBD1
CASSSPRQGSTDTQYF
TGTGCCAGCAGCTCCCCCCGACAGGGAAGCACAGATACGCAGTATTTT
>TRBJ2-1|-|TRBV27|-
CASSLSPIPNREQFF
TGTGCCAGCAGTTTAAGCCCCATCCCAAACCGGGAGCAGTTCTTC